The clone carrying this TCR beta chain occurred many times. The antigen is unknown. This sample was included in a study of CD8+CD57+ T cells in acquired aplastic anemia. Notes on the study in general: Patients had around 30 CD8+ CDR3 sequences in common with controls (the shared set).

CDR3 and TCR beta VDJ profiling relied on genomic DNA as the template. In TCRdb, the reads were re-called with MiXCR into one record per CDR3 protein. The sample holds a few hundred thousand distinct CDR3 sequences, roughly a third seen once. CDR3 length: 19 amino acids. V lost 2 bases and J lost 3; bases outside the gene matches: 16. Patients who underwent sequencing had shown CD8+CD57+ cell expansion by flow cytometry. As a group, the patients uniformly had severe acquired aplastic anemia. This TCR was sampled from a human donor with aplastic anemia. The material sequenced was sorted CD4+, CD8+, or CD8+CD57+ T cells (not recorded which) from PBMCs. The gene calls are TRBV7-1 and TRBJ2-3; TRBD2 matches 8 bases. TRBV7-1 is placed among ORFs of uncertain function. This CDR3 reads CASSSPRVAAGDSTDTQYF. The CDR3 DNA follows: TGTGCCAGCAGCTCACCCCGAGTGGCAGCGGGGGACTCGACAGATACGCAGTATTTT.